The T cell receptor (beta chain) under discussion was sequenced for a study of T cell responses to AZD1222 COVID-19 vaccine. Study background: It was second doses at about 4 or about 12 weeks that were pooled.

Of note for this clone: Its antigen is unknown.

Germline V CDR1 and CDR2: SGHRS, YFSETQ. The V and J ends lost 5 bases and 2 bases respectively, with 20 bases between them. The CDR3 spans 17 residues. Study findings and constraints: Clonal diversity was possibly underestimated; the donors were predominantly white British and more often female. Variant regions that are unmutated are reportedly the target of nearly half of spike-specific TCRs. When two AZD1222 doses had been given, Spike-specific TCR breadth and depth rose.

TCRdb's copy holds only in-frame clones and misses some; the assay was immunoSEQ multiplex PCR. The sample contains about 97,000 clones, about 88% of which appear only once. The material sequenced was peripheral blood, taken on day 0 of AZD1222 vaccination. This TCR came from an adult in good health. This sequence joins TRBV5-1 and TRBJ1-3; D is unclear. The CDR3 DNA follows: TGCGCCAGCAGTCCTTGGGGTGATGAGACGGCTGGAAACACCATATATTTT. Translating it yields CASSPWGDETAGNTIYF. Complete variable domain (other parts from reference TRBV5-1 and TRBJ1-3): KAGVTQTPRYLIKTRGQQVTLSCSPISGHRSVSWYQQTPGQGLQFLFEYFSETQRNKGNFPGRFSGRQFSNSRSEMNVSTLELGDSALYLCASSPWGDETAGNTIYFGEGSWLTVV.